This TCR beta chain was found in a study of technical replicates of blood from a few donors. TCRdb's copy holds only in-frame clones and misses some; the assay was immunoSEQ multiplex PCR. The sample comprises about 13,000 clones, 80% to 90% of which are singletons, and more than 9.5% rests with the top ten. Germline V gene lookup returns CDR1 SGHNT and CDR2 YENEEA. There are 15 residues in the CDR3. The ends lost 5 bases at V and 9 bases at J; junction bases unmatched: 9. Sequenced: PBMCs. The source is a human donor in good health. This chain links TRBV11-3 with TRBJ2-1; 11 bases agree with TRBD2. Here the CDR3 reads CASSLSGTSGGEQFF. The CDR3 bases are TGTGCCAGCAGCCTATCCGGGACTAGCGGCGGTGAGCAGTTCTTC.